Here is one T cell receptor beta chain with its context. The antigen is unknown. CD8+ and CD4+ blood T cells underwent TCR beta sequencing. The TEMRA cells underwent FACS enrichment, while the CD8+ and CD4+ T cells underwent negative isolation. This record comes from a study of CD8 T cells in Susac syndrome. Study-wide results and caveats: Regarding the TCR sequencing and HLA analysis, the study admitted that a relatively small number of individuals were involved.

Trimming cost V 8 bases and J 5 bases; bases outside gene matches: 10. CDR1 and CDR2 (germline): SNHLY, FYNNEI. There are 14 residues in the CDR3. RNA was extracted with the RNeasy kit, and a quantity of about 0.5 to 1 ug was reverse transcribed using random hexamers. The authors amplified TCR beta CDR3 across 54 Vbeta and 13 Jbeta using immunoSEQ multiplex PCR. One entry per CDR3 protein, called by TCRdb with MiXCR from the immunoSEQ multiplex PCR reads. Among tens of thousands of distinct CDR3 sequences listed, 91% were seen once. The sample was CD8+ T cells from PBMCs. The TCR comes from a human donor with multiple sclerosis. The chain is built from TRBV2 and TRBJ2-7; 9 bases match TRBD1. The CDR3 nucleotides read TGTGCCAGCTCCCGGGACAGGGTGGAGGACGAGCAGTACTTC. Amino acid sequence: CASSRDRVEDEQYF.